Below are 7 T cell receptor beta chains sequenced from a single sample in a study of T-cell memory formation after mild COVID-19. TCRdb processed the 5' RACE reads anew with MiXCR; each CDR3 protein has one entry. Of roughly 300,000 distinct CDR3 sequences listed, roughly 17% are singletons. Specimen: PBMCs or a T cell subset sorted from them (not recorded which). The receptors come from a man in his late teens or twenties who had mild COVID-19 (a few samples of this study predate the infection). Cell type and time point are not known.

This clonotype was seen many times. The J gene is TRBJ2-1, the V gene TRBV3-1; no clear D gene. Germline V gene data show CDR1 as LGHDT and CDR2 as YNNKEL (reference sequence). CDR3 size: 12 residues. The V and J ends lost 8 bases and 6 bases respectively, with 11 bases between them. The CDR3, as DNA: TGTGCCAGCTCACCAAGTGGCAATGAGCAGTTCTTC. Protein sequence: CASSPSGNEQFF.

This clonotype was seen more than once but under ten times. The chain joins TRBV6-5 to TRBJ2-1, with 15 bases identical to TRBD2. V lost 7 bases, J lost 6 bases, and 7 bases stayed unmatched. Germline CDR1 MNHEY, CDR2 SVGAGI. The CDR3 has 16 amino acids. The CDR3 DNA is TGTGCCAGCACCTCCGGGACTAGCGGGGGGCGCAATGAGCAGTTCTTC. It specifies CASTSGTSGGRNEQFF.

The sample holds a few counts of this clonotype. The V and J genes are TRBV28 and TRBJ1-4; D unclear. The CDR3 has 13 residues. Germline loops: CDR1 MDHEN, CDR2 SYDVKM. The V and J ends lost 8 bases and 4 bases respectively, with 11 bases between them. The CDR3 DNA reads TGTGCCAGCCACGACGGGGATAATGAAAAACTGTTTTTT. Protein sequence: CASHDGDNEKLFF.

This rearrangement joins TRBV30 to TRBJ1-1; 9 bases match TRBD1. The CDR3 extends over 14 amino acids. Germline CDR1 GTSNPN, CDR2 SVGIG (reference sequence). Trimming cost V 5 bases and J 1 base; bases outside gene matches: 5. CDR3 nucleotides: TGTGCCTGGGGGACAGGGATAAAGAACACTGAAGCTTTCTTT. Its protein product is CAWGTGIKNTEAFF.

This clonotype turned up a few times. V usage is TRBV25-1 and J usage is TRBJ2-1, with a possible D match to TRBD2 (5 bases). Germline V gene data show CDR1 as MGHDK and CDR2 as SYGVNS. This CDR3 has 13 residues. V lost 7 bases to trimming and J lost 7 bases, with 14 bases between them. In nucleotides, the CDR3 is TGTGCCAGCATGGCCGGGGTCCTAAATGAGCAGTTCTTC. It encodes CASMAGVLNEQFF.

This clonotype was found many times. The V and J genes are TRBV5-1 and TRBJ2-2; perhaps TRBD2 as D (6 bases). Germline lookup yields CDR1 SGHRS and CDR2 YFSETQ. The CDR3 contains 15 residues. Trimming cost V 8 bases and J 7 bases, with 21 bases left between them. Here the CDR3 DNA reads TGCGCCAGTCGAACATCGGGACTTGGAAACGGGGAGCTGTTTTTT. As protein: CASRTSGLGNGELFF.

This chain links TRBV5-1 with TRBJ2-1; 8 bases are a match to TRBD2. CDR3 length: 14 amino acids. Per the germline V gene, CDR1 is SGHRS and CDR2 is YFSETQ. V gave up 4 bases and J gave up 5 bases; unmatched junction bases: 5. CDR3 residues: CASSVGLVNNEQFF. CDR3 DNA sequence: TGCGCCAGCAGCGTGGGACTAGTTAACAATGAGCAGTTCTTC.